The sequence of this T cell receptor beta chain was determined in a study of T-cell reconstitution after alpha-beta-depleted transplantation in children. This clonotype was recorded many times. Its target is not known. The V and J ends lost 4 bases and 3 bases respectively, with 13 bases between them. This CDR3 has 14 residues. Germline V gene data show CDR1 as DFQATT and CDR2 as SNEGSKA (reference sequence). Preparation of the TCRbeta library was carried out with unique molecular identifiers. TCRdb reanalysed the PCR reads using MiXCR and keeps one entry per CDR3 protein. The sample records hundreds of thousands of distinct CDR3 sequences, about 7.3% being singletons. General study results and limits: A year post-transplant, T-cell counts and diversity derived mostly from newly produced T cells.

The specimen comprised peripheral blood, sampled 360 days after TCRalphabeta/CD19-depleted stem cell transplant. This receptor was taken from a female patient aged 2-15 years who had a stem cell transplant for Fanconi anemia, so the T cells may come from the graft donor. The rearrangement joins TRBV20-1 to TRBJ2-1, with a tentative D call TRBD1 (6 bases). The CDR3 coding sequence is TGCAGTGCTAAAACCGGGACATACTACAATGAGCAGTTCTTC. Its translation is CSAKTGTYYNEQFF.